These 14 T cell receptor beta chains came from one sample sequenced in a study of early T cells in non-severe SARS-CoV-2 infection. From the 5' RACE reads, TCRdb called clonotypes with MiXCR, one entry per CDR3 protein. The sample yields some 91,000 distinct CDR3 sequences, about 12% seen once. Source material: whole blood. Receptor source: an adult who was a healthcare worker with PCR-confirmed SARS-CoV-2 infection or an uninfected control (not recorded which).

This clonotype turned up a few times. V and J are TRBV4-3 and TRBJ1-4; TRBD1 matches 10 bases. Trimming removed 0 bases from V and 8 bases from J; junction bases left unmatched: 12. Germline-derived CDR1 and CDR2 are LGHNA and YSLEER. The CDR3 covers 18 residues. Here the CDR3 DNA reads TGCGCCAGCAGCCAAGACCCGGGACAGGGGACGGGAGGGGAAAAACTGTTTTTT. It encodes CASSQDPGQGTGGEKLFF.

This clonotype appeared many times. The gene calls are TRBV2 and TRBJ1-2; D not certain. V was clipped by 7 bases and J by 8 bases, with 11 bases between them. This CDR3 has 11 residues. The germline CDR1 and CDR2 sequences are SNHLY and FYNNEI. DNA for the CDR3: TGTGCCAGCACGTTAGCTCCCGGCTACACCTTC. This codes for CASTLAPGYTF.

V is TRBV2 and J is TRBJ2-1; 10 nucleotides match TRBD1. CDR1 SNHLY and CDR2 FYNNEI come from the germline V gene. This CDR3 is built from 17 residues. V lost 7 bases to trimming and J lost 6 bases; unmatched junction nucleotides: 15. CDR3 in amino acids: CASTGSIRTGGGNEQFF. The CDR3 bases are TGTGCCAGCACCGGATCAATCCGGACAGGGGGGGGCAATGAGCAGTTCTTC.

The chain recombines TRBV24-1 with TRBJ2-1; 8 nucleotides agree with TRBD1. The CDR3 consists of 16 residues. Germline CDR1 and CDR2: KGHDR and SFDVKD. V was clipped by 3 bases and J by 7 bases; unmatched bases: 10. The CDR3 sequence is CATSDTGQGVLNEQFF. DNA of the CDR3: TGTGCCACCAGTGATACTGGACAGGGCGTGTTGAATGAGCAGTTCTTC.

V is TRBV29-1 and J is TRBJ1-1; D is ambiguous. Deletions cut 3 bases from V and 2 bases from J, with 10 bases between. This CDR3 comprises 13 residues. The germline V gene has CDR1 SQVTM and CDR2 ANQGSEA. DNA of the CDR3: TGCAGCGTTGATAGAGGACCAAACACTGAAGCTTTCTTT. It yields the protein CSVDRGPNTEAFF.

In its sample, this clonotype was seen many times. This chain links TRBV19 with TRBJ2-5, with a possible D match to TRBD2 (6 bases). Germline V gene lookup returns CDR1 LNHDA and CDR2 SQIVND (reference sequence). The CDR3 runs to 17 residues. Trimming took 3 bases from V and 3 from J, leaving 20 bases between them. In DNA form, the CDR3 reads TGTGCCAGTAGTATTTCTGGCGGGGCTAGTTATGAAGAGACCCAGTACTTC. This codes for CASSISGGASYEETQYF.

This clonotype was counted a few times. V is TRBV7-9 and J is TRBJ2-2; D call uncertain. Trimming removed 2 bases at V and 4 bases at J, with 11 bases between. The CDR3 is 15 residues long. Germline V gene data show CDR1 as SEHNR and CDR2 as FQNEAQ (reference sequence). CDR3 loop: CASSLIRDGTGELFF. The CDR3 DNA sequence: TGTGCCAGCAGCTTAATCCGCGACGGCACCGGGGAGCTGTTTTTT.

This clonotype was observed at least ten times. The chain employs TRBV5-4 and TRBJ1-4, with D uncertain. V dropped 0 bases and J dropped 10 bases, with 13 bases sitting between them. Germline lookup yields CDR1 SGHNT and CDR2 YYREEE (reference sequence). The CDR3 has 14 residues. The CDR3 spells CASSLAPSSGKLFF. The CDR3 nucleotides are TGTGCCAGCAGCTTGGCCCCCAGTTCGGGAAAACTGTTTTTT.

This clonotype was observed at least ten times. The rearrangement links TRBV5-4 to TRBJ1-4, with D possibly being TRBD1 (6 bases). Per germline, CDR1 SGHNT and CDR2 YYREEE (reference sequence). Trimming stripped 4 bases from V and 3 bases from J, with 10 bases between. The CDR3 has 14 residues. CDR3: CASSPGASNEKLFF. DNA of the CDR3: TGTGCCAGCAGCCCGGGGGCGTCTAATGAAAAACTGTTTTTT.

As for this clonotype: Possible read error: a much larger clone is one base away. J is TRBJ2-3 and V is TRBV7-2; D may be TRBD2 (5 bases). The CDR3 consists of 16 residues. Germline CDR1 is SGHTA and CDR2 is FQGNSA. CDR3 sequence (DNA): TGTGCCAGCAGCCTAGCCGGGGAGCCGAGCACAGATACGCAGTATTTT. Translation: CASSLAGEPSTDTQYF.

The chain uses TRBV6-5 and TRBJ2-5; 12 nucleotides line up with TRBD1. CDR1 is MNHEY, CDR2 SVGAGI, per germline. This CDR3 spans 18 amino acids. V shed 2 bases and J 5 bases; nucleotides not matched to a gene: 12. The CDR3: CASSYRRGTGGRRETQYF. The CDR3 region has the DNA TGTGCCAGCAGTTACCGCCGAGGGACAGGGGGCAGGCGGGAGACCCAGTACTTC.

This clonotype was picked up a small number of times. This chain connects TRBV20-1 to TRBJ2-5; TRBD2 agrees at 8 bases. The CDR3 covers 12 residues. With V trimmed by 1 base and J by 9 bases, 4 bases remained unmatched. From germline, CDR1 is DFQATT and CDR2 SNEGSKA (reference sequence). CDR3 sequence reads: CSARGPGGSQYF. CDR3 in DNA: TGCAGTGCTAGAGGGCCGGGGGGGTCCCAGTACTTC.

The V and J genes are TRBV3-1 and TRBJ1-4; 8 bases fit TRBD1. Trimming at V came to 4 bases and at J to 8 bases, leaving 9 bases not matched to a gene. The CDR3 runs 15 residues. CDR1 and CDR2 from the germline V gene are LGHDT and YNNKEL (reference sequence). CDR3 sequence reads: CASSPQGAVGEKLFF. The CDR3 DNA is TGTGCCAGCAGCCCCCAGGGGGCGGTGGGGGAAAAACTGTTTTTT.

This clonotype was found many times. CDR3 sequence reads: CASSLAAGKSYEQYF. The CDR3 DNA reads as TGTGCCAGCAGTTTGGCGGCAGGGAAATCCTACGAGCAGTACTTC. This rearrangement joins TRBV12-3 or TRBV12-4 to TRBJ2-7; D may be TRBD1 (5 bases). V lost 3 bases and J lost 1, with 13 bases in between. The CDR3 sequence is 15 residues long.